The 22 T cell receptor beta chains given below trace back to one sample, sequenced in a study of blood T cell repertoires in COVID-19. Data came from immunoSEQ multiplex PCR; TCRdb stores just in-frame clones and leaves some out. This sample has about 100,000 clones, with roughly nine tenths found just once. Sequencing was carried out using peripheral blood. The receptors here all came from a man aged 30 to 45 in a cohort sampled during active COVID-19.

CDR3 amino acids: CASSTRGGRETQYF. Here the CDR3 DNA reads TGTGCCAGTAGTACAAGGGGGGGACGGGAGACCCAGTACTTC. V usage is TRBV19 and J usage is TRBJ2-5; D might be TRBD2 (7 bases). The CDR3 contains 14 residues. CDR1 LNHDA and CDR2 SQIVND come from the germline V gene (reference sequence). Trimming pared 4 bases from V and 5 bases from J, leaving 14 bases between. The full variable domain, with the rest looked up from reference TRBV19 and TRBJ2-5, is DGGITQSPKYLFRKEGQNVTLSCEQNLNHDAMYWYRQDPGQGLRLIYYSQIVNDFQKGDIAEGYSVSREKKESFPLTVTSAQKNPTAFYLCASSTRGGRETQYFGPGTRLLVL.

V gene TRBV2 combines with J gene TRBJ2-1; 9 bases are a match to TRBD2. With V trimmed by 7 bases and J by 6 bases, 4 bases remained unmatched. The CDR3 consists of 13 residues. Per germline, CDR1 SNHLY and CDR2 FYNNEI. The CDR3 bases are TGTGCCAGCAAGGCGGGGGGGCCCAATGAGCAGTTCTTC. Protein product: CASKAGGPNEQFF.

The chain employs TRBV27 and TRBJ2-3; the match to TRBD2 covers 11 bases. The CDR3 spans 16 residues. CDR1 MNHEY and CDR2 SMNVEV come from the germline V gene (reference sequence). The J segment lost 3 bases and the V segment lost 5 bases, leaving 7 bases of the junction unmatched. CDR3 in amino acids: CASSLVAGGPTDTQYF. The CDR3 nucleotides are TGTGCCAGCAGTCTCGTAGCGGGGGGGCCAACAGATACGCAGTATTTT.

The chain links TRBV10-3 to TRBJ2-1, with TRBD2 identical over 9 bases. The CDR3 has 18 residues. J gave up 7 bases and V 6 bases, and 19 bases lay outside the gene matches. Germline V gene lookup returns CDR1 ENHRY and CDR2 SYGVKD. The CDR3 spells CAIRAQRSRGGLGNEQFF. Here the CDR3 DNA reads TGTGCCATCAGGGCCCAACGCTCGCGGGGGGGCCTGGGGAATGAGCAGTTCTTC.

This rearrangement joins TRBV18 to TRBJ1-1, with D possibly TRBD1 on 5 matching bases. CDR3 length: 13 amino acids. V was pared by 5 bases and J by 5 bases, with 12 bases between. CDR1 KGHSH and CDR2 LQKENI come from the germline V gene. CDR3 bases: TGTGCCAGCTCAGCGGGGCGGGCGACTGAAGCTTTCTTT. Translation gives CASSAGRATEAFF.

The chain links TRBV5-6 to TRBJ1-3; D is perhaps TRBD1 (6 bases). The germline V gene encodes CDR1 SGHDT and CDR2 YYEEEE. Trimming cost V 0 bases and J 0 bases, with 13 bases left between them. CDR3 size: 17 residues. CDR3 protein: CASSLGAGAYSGNTIYF. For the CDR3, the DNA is TGTGCCAGCAGCTTGGGGGCAGGGGCCTACTCTGGAAACACCATATATTTT.

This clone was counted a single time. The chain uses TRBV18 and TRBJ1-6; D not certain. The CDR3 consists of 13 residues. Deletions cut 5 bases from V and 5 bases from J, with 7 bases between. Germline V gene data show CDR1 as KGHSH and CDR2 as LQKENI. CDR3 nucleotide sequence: TGTGCCAGCTCAGGTCAGGATAATTCACCCCTCCACTTT. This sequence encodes CASSGQDNSPLHF.

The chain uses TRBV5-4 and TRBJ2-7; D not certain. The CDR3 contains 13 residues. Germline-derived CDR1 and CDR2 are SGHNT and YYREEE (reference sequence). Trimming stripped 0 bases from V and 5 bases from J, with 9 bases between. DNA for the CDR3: TGTGCCAGCAGCTTGGCGGGTATCGACGAGCAGTACTTC. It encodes CASSLAGIDEQYF.

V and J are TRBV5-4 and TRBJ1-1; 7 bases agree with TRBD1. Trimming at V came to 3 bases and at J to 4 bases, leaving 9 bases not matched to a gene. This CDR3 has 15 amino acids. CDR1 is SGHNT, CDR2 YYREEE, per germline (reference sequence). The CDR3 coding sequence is TGTGCCAGCAGCTCACGGACAGGATTGGGCACTGAAGCTTTCTTT. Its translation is CASSSRTGLGTEAFF.

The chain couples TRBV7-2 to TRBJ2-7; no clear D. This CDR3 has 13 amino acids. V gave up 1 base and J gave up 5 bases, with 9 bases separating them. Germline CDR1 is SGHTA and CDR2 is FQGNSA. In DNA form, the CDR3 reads TGTGCCAGCAGCTTAGTCGGGTCCGACGAGCAGTACTTC. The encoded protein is CASSLVGSDEQYF.

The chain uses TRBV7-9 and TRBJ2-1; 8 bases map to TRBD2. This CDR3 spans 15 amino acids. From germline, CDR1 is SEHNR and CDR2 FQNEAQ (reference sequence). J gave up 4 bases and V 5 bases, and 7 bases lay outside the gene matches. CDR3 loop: CASSPREGGYNEQFF. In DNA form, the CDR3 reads TGTGCCAGCAGCCCCCGGGAGGGGGGTTACAATGAGCAGTTCTTC.

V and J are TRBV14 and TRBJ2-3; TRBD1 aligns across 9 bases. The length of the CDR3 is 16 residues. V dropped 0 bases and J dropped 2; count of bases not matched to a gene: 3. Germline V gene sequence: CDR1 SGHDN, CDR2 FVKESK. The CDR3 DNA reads TGTGCCAGCAGCCAAGATCGGGACAGGGTCACAGATACGCAGTATTTT. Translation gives CASSQDRDRVTDTQYF.

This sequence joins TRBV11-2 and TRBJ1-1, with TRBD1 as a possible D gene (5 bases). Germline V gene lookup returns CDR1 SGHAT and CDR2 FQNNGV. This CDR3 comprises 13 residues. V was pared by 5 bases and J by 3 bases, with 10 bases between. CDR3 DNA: TGTGCCAGCAGCCTGACAGAATACACTGAAGCTTTCTTT. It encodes CASSLTEYTEAFF.

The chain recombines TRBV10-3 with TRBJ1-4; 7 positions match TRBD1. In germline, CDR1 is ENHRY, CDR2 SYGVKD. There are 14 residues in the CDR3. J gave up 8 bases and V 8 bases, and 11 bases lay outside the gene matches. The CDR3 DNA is TGTGCCATCTCGAACTACAGGGGTGAGGAAAAACTGTTTTTT. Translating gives CAISNYRGEEKLFF.

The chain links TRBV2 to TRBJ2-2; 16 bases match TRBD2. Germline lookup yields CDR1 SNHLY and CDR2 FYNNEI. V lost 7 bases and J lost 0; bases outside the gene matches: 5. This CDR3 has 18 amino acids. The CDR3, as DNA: TGTGCCAGCATGGGGACTAGCGGGGGGGTGACGAACACCGGGGAGCTGTTTTTT. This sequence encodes CASMGTSGGVTNTGELFF.

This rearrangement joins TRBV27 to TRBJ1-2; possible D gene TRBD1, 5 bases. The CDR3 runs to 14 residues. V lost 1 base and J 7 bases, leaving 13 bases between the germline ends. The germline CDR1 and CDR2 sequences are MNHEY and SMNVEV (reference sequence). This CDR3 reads CASSLLGQASGYTF. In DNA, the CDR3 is TGTGCCAGCAGTTTATTGGGGCAGGCTAGTGGCTACACCTTC.

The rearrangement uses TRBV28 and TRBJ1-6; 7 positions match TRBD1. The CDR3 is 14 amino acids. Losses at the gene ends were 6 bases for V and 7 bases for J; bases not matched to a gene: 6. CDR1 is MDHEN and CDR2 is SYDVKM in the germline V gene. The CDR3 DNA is TGTGCCAGCAGCCCGGGACAGAGGAATTCACCCCTCCACTTT. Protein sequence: CASSPGQRNSPLHF.

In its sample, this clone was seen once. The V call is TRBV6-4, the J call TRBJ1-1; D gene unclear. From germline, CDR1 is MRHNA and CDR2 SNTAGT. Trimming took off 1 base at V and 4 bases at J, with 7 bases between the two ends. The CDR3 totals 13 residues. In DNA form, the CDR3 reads TGTGCCAGCAGTGACTTTCGTCTCACTGAAGCTTTCTTT. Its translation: CASSDFRLTEAFF.

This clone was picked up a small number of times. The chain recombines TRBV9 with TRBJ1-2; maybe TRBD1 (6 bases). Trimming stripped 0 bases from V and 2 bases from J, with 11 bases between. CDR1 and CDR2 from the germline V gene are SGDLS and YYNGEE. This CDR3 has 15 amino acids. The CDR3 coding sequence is TGTGCCAGCAGCGTAGACGGACAGAAAAACTATGGCTACACCTTC. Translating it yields CASSVDGQKNYGYTF. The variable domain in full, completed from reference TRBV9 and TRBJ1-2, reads DSGVTQTPKHLITATGQRVTLRCSPRSGDLSVYWYQQSLDQGLQFLIQYYNGEERAKGNILERFSAQQFPDLHSELNLSSLELGDSALYFCASSVDGQKNYGYTFGSGTRLTVV.

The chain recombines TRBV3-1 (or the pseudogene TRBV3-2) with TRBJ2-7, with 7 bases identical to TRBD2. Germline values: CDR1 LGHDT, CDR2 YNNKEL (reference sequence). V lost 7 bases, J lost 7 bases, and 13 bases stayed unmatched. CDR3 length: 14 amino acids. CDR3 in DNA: TGTGCCAGCAAGAGAACGGGGGGACGGGATGAGCAGTACTTC. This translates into CASKRTGGRDEQYF.

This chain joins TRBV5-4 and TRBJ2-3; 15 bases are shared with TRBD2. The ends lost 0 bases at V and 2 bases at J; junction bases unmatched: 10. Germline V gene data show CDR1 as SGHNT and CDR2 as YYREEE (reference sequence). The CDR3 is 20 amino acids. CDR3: CASSLALWGLAGGNTDTQYF. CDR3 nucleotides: TGTGCCAGCAGCTTGGCCTTATGGGGACTAGCGGGGGGAAACACAGATACGCAGTATTTT.

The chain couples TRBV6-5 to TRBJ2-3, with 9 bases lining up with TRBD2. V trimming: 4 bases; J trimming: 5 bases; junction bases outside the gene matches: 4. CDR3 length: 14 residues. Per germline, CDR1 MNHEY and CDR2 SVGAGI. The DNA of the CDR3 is TGTGCCAGCAGTTTCGGACTAGCGAAAGATACGCAGTATTTT. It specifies CASSFGLAKDTQYF.